One and the same sample provided the 13 T cell receptor beta chains below, sequenced in a study of graft-versus-host responses after intestinal transplantation. The authors processed graft tissue to release intraepithelial and lamina propria lymphocytes. Method: immunoSEQ multiplex PCR; TCRdb's copy keeps in-frame clones and lacks some. The sample has roughly 15,000 clones, 77% seen once. The sample consisted of ileum tissue, taken 27 days after intestinal transplant. All receptors derive from a human patient who received an intestinal transplant, so some T cells may come from the graft donor.

The chain combines TRBV29-1 with TRBJ2-7; 9 positions agree with TRBD2. This CDR3 is built from 12 residues. Germline V lookup: CDR1 SQVTM, CDR2 ANQGSEA. V gave up 6 bases and J gave up 6 bases; unmatched junction bases: 6. As DNA, the CDR3 is TGCAGCGTCTCTAGCGGGGCCGGCGAGCAGTACTTC. Protein product: CSVSSGAGEQYF.

The table lists this clone with a count of one. The genes are TRBV9 and TRBJ1-4; D is possibly TRBD1 (6 bases). The germline CDR1 and CDR2 sequences are SGDLS and YYNGEE. Trimming shortened V by 0 bases and J by 6 bases, and 6 bases separated the two germline ends. This CDR3 is built from 13 residues. This CDR3 reads CASSVGTDEKLFF. The CDR3 region has the DNA TGTGCCAGCAGCGTAGGGACAGATGAAAAACTGTTTTTT.

The chain has TRBV2 and TRBJ2-3; a weak D match, TRBD1 (5 bases). V gave up 7 bases and J gave up 3 bases, with 14 bases separating them. This CDR3 contains 14 residues. The germline V gene has CDR1 SNHLY and CDR2 FYNNEI. The CDR3 nucleotides read TGTGCCAGCACCCCAAGGGCAGGGACAGATACGCAGTATTTT. Translation gives CASTPRAGTDTQYF.

The CDR3 sequence is CASSLGGGDVEQYV. CDR3 coding DNA: TGTGCCAGCAGCTTAGGCGGGGGGGATGTCGAGCAGTACGTC. The rearrangement joins TRBV7-2 to TRBJ2-7, with 9 bases matching TRBD2. The germline V gene has CDR1 SGHTA and CDR2 FQGNSA. The trim removed 1 base at V and 6 bases at J, leaving 4 bases unmatched. The CDR3 runs 14 residues.

The chain employs TRBV4-3 and TRBJ2-1, with 9 nucleotides matching TRBD2. The CDR3 loop spans 16 amino acids. J lost 8 bases, V lost 0 bases, and 8 bases had no gene match. CDR1 is LGHNA, CDR2 YSLEER, per germline. This CDR3 reads CASSQDGAGGRHEQFF. The CDR3 nucleotides are TGCGCCAGCAGCCAAGATGGGGCGGGGGGGAGGCATGAGCAGTTCTTC.

The chain links TRBV14 to TRBJ2-1; no clear D gene. V lost 0 bases and J lost 10, with 10 bases in between. This CDR3 comprises 13 residues. Per the germline V gene, CDR1 is SGHDN and CDR2 is FVKESK. The CDR3 reads CASSQDLTYEQFF. In DNA, the CDR3 is TGTGCCAGCAGCCAAGATCTTACTTACGAGCAGTTCTTC.

This clone was observed a single time. The chain uses TRBV7-6 and TRBJ2-1; TRBD2 matches at 15 bases. CDR3 length equals 15 residues. Trimming at V came to 5 bases and at J to 9 bases, leaving 5 bases not matched to a gene. Germline V gives CDR1 SGHVS, CDR2 FNYEAQ. CDR3 region: CASSRTSGGAPEQFF. In nucleotides, the CDR3 is TGTGCCAGCAGCCGGACTAGCGGGGGGGCACCTGAGCAGTTCTTC.

The chain recombines TRBV21-1 with TRBJ1-3; TRBD1, the table's D call, lacks a check against the DNA. TRBV21-1 is a known pseudogene. The CDR3 spans 16 residues. The DNA of the CDR3 is TGTGTACCGCAGGGGCCGACAGTCTCCTCTGGAAACACCATATATTTT. Residues: CVPQGPTVSSGNTIYF.

The V call is TRBV10-3, the J call TRBJ1-2; 7 bases are shared with TRBD1. Trimming removed 5 bases from V and 3 bases from J; junction bases left unmatched: 3. Germline V CDR1 and CDR2: ENHRY, SYGVKD. This CDR3 comprises 13 residues. The CDR3 is CAISRGRDYGYTF. The CDR3 DNA reads TGTGCCATCAGTAGGGGGCGCGACTATGGCTACACCTTC.

The genes are TRBV15 and TRBJ2-5; 13 bases align to TRBD2. Germline values: CDR1 LNHNV, CDR2 YYDKDF (reference sequence). Unmatched junction bases numbered 4, after V lost 4 bases and J lost 5 bases. The CDR3 loop spans 15 amino acids. Here the CDR3 DNA reads TGTGCCACCAGCACTATGACTAGCGGGGGGGAGACCCAGTACTTC. It codes for CATSTMTSGGETQYF.

In its sample, this clone was seen a few times. The genes are TRBV7-9 and TRBJ2-3; 7 bases fit TRBD2. This CDR3 contains 15 residues. With 2 bases clipped from V and 2 bases from J, the junction kept 4 bases outside the gene matches. The germline gives CDR1 SEHNR, CDR2 FQNEAQ (reference sequence). The CDR3 coding sequence is TGTGCCAGCAGCTTACCACTAGCGAACACAGATACGCAGTATTTT. Protein sequence: CASSLPLANTDTQYF.

Here the CDR3 reads CAWSVLAGKMNTGELFF. The DNA of the CDR3 is TGTGCCTGGAGTGTACTAGCGGGGAAAATGAACACCGGGGAGCTGTTTTTT. The chain joins TRBV30 to TRBJ2-2; 10 bases line up with TRBD2. The ends lost 0 bases at V and 1 base at J; junction bases unmatched: 5. The CDR3 extends over 17 amino acids. Germline V gene data show CDR1 as GTSNPN and CDR2 as SVGIG (reference sequence).

The CDR3 loop is CASSFLGQINSKETQYF. The CDR3 nucleotides read TGTGCCAGCAGCTTTTTGGGACAAATTAACAGTAAAGAGACCCAGTACTTC. The chain links TRBV5-5 to TRBJ2-5; TRBD1 might be the D (6 bases). This CDR3 has 17 residues. V lost 2 bases and J 3 bases, leaving 20 bases between the germline ends. Germline V gene lookup returns CDR1 SGHKS and CDR2 YYEKEE (reference sequence).